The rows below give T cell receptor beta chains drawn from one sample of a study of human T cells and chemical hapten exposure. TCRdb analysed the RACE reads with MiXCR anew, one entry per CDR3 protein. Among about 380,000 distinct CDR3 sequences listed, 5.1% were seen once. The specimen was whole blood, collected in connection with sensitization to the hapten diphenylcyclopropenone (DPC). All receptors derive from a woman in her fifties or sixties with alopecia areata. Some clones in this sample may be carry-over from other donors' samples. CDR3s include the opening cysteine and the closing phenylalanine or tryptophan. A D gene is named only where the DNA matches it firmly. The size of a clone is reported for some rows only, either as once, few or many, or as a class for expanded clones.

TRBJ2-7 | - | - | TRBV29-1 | TGCAGCGTTCTCGGCCCCGAAAACCCCTACGAGCAGTACTTC | CSVLGPENPYEQYF
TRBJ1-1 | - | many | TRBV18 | TGTGCCAGCTCACCTTTGTCGGCGGGGGGGGACACTGAAGCTTTCTTT | CASSPLSAGGDTEAFF
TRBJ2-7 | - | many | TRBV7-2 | TGTGCCAGCAGCCTAGGAGCTCCCCGTGAGCAGTACTTC | CASSLGAPREQYF
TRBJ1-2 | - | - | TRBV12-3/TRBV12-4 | TGTGCCAGCACTGAACCGGGGGACCAAGGCTACACCTTC | CASTEPGDQGYTF
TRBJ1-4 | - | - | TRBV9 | TGTGCCAGCAGCGGTGAAAGCGGGGATAATGAAAAACTGTTTTTT | CASSGESGDNEKLFF
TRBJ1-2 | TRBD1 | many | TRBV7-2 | TGTGCCAGCAGCTTCAAGGGGGCGATGGACGGTTCCTATGGCTACACCTTC | CASSFKGAMDGSYGYTF
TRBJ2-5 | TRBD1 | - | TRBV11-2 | TGTGCCAGCAGCTTCGGACAGGGACAAGAAGAGACCCAGTACTTC | CASSFGQGQEETQYF
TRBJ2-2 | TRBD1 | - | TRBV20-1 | TGCAGTGCTAGGGACAGGGGCACCGGGGAGCTGTTTTTT | CSARDRGTGELFF
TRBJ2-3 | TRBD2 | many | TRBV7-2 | TGTGCCAGCAGCTCATCTCTAGCGGGGGGGCATTTGGGTAGCACAGATACGCAGTATTTT | CASSSSLAGGHLGSTDTQYF
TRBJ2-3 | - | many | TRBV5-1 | TGCGCCAGCAGCTTGGAGGTCCGCACAGATACGCAGTATTTT | CASSLEVRTDTQYF
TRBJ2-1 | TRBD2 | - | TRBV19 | TGTGCCAGTAGTGCCATACTAGCGGGAGGGCCTGAGGAGCAGTTCTTC | CASSAILAGGPEEQFF
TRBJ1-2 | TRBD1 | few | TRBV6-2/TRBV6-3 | TGTGCCAGCAGCCTTCCGGGACAGGGGAGTTATGGCTACACCTTC | CASSLPGQGSYGYTF
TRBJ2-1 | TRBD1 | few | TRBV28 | TGTGCCAGCAGCCCTGCACTCAGGGGGCCCCCTTACAATGAGCAGTTCTTC | CASSPALRGPPYNEQFF
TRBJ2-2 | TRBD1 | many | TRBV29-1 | TGCAGCGTGCCCGGGACAGGCACCGGGGAGCTGTTTTTT | CSVPGTGTGELFF
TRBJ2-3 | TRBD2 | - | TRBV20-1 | TGCAGTGCCCCCGGGACTAGCGGGAGTTATGGAGATACGCAGTATTTT | CSAPGTSGSYGDTQYF
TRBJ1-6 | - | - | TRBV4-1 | TGCGCCAGCAGCCAAGCCCTGGGAAGGAATTCACCCCTCCACTTT | CASSQALGRNSPLHF
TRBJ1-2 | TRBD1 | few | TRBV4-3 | TGCGCCAGCAGCCAAGATTTGAGACAGGGGGCAGATGGCTACACCTTC | CASSQDLRQGADGYTF
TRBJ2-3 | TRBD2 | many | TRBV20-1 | TGCAGTGCTCGTAGGACTAGCGCCACAGATACGCAGTATTTT | CSARRTSATDTQYF
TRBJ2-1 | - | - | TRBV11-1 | TGTGCCAGCAGTTTAGACCCAGTTTACAATGAGCAGTTCTTC | CASSLDPVYNEQFF
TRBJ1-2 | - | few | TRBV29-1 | TGCAGCGTTGAATTGCAGGGGCGAAACTATGGCTACACCTTC | CSVELQGRNYGYTF
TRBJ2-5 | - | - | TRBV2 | TGTGCCAGCAGTGAAGGGTCACTTCAAGAGACCCAGTACTTC | CASSEGSLQETQYF
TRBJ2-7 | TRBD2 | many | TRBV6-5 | TGTGCCAGCAGTTACGCTCTAGCGGGAGGGCCTCACGAGCAGTACTTC | CASSYALAGGPHEQYF
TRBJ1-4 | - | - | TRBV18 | TGTGCCAGCTCATGGACAACAACTAATGAAAAACTGTTTTTT | CASSWTTTNEKLFF
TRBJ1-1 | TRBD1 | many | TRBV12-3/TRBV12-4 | TGTGCCAGCAGTTCCCATCACAGGGGTCTCGAATTCATGAACACTGAAGCTTTCTTT | CASSSHHRGLEFMNTEAFF
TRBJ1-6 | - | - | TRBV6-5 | TGTGCCAGCAATAACATCGAGACCTTGGATTCACCCCTCCACTTT | CASNNIETLDSPLHF
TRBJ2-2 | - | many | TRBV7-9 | TGTGCCAGCATTCCTGTACCCGGGGAGCTGTTTTTT | CASIPVPGELFF
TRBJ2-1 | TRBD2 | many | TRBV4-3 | TGCGCCAGCAGCCAAGATCTGGCGGGAGGGCCGAAAGATGAGCAGTTCTTC | CASSQDLAGGPKDEQFF
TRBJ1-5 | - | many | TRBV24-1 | TGTGCCACCAGTGATTCGGGTGGCAATCAGCCCCAGCATTTT | CATSDSGGNQPQHF
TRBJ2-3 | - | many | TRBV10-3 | TGTGCCATCGGTACAGATACGCAGTATTTT | CAIGTDTQYF
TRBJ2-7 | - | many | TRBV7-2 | TGTGCCAGCAGCCCCGGACAGCTCCAGTACTTC | CASSPGQLQYF
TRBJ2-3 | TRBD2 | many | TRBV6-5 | TGTGCCAGCAGGGGACTAGCTGCGGGGACAGATACGCAGTATTTT | CASRGLAAGTDTQYF
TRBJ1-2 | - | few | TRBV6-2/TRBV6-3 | TGTGCCAGCAGTTACGGGAGGGCCTATGGCTACACCTTC | CASSYGRAYGYTF
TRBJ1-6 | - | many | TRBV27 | TGTGCCAGCCGCCCCCCGGGGGCAGGCAATTCACCCCTCCACTTT | CASRPPGAGNSPLHF
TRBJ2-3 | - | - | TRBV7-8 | TGTGCCAGCAGCTTATTCATTAGCGGAAACACAGATACGCAGTATTTT | CASSLFISGNTDTQYF
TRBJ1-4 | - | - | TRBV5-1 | TGCGCCAGCAGCCCAACGACCCAAGCAGGCGAAAAACTGTTTTTT | CASSPTTQAGEKLFF
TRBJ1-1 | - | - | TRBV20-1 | TGCAGTGCTACCCGGCAAACAGGGTACACTGAAGCTTTCTTT | CSATRQTGYTEAFF
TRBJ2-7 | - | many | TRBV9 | TGTGCCAGCAGCGTGGGGACCCACTACGAGCAGTACTTC | CASSVGTHYEQYF
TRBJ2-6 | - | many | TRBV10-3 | TGTGCCATCAGTGAGGGAGGCTCTGGGGCCAACGTCCTGACTTTC | CAISEGGSGANVLTF
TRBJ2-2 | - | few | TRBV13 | TGTGCCAGCAGCCGTCGGGGCTACACCGGGGAGCTGTTTTTT | CASSRRGYTGELFF
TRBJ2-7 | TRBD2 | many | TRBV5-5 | TGTGCCAGCAGCTTGTCCGGGGGGTCCTACGAGCAGTACTTC | CASSLSGGSYEQYF
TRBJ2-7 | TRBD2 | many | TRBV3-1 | TGTGCCAGCAGCCGAAGCGGGAGGGCCGGGCACGAGCAGTACTTC | CASSRSGRAGHEQYF
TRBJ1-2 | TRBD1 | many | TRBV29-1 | TGCAGCGTTGGCAGGGGGCTGAATGGCTACACCTTC | CSVGRGLNGYTF
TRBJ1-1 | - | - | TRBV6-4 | TGTGCCAAGCCCGGGGCGTTGAACACTGAAGCTTTCTTT | CAKPGALNTEAFF
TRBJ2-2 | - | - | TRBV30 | TGTGCCTGGAGTGTACACGAGAACACCGGGGAGCTGTTTTTT | CAWSVHENTGELFF
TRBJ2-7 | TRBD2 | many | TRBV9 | TGTGCCAGCAGCGTAGCGGGACTAGACTCAGCCGAGCAGTACTTC | CASSVAGLDSAEQYF
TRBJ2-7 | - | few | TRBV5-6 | TGTGCCAGCAGTTTTCTCAACCTGACACGATTAGAGGACGAGCAGTACTTC | CASSFLNLTRLEDEQYF
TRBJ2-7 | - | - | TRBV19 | TGTGCCAGTACCGAGGGAGCCAGTTACGAGCAGTACTTC | CASTEGASYEQYF
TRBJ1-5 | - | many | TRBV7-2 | TGTGCCAGCAGCTTGGGGCTGGGGGGCAATCAGCCCCAGCATTTT | CASSLGLGGNQPQHF
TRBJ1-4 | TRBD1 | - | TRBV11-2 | TGTGCCAGCAGCCCCCGGACAGGGCTCGAAAAACTGTTTTTT | CASSPRTGLEKLFF
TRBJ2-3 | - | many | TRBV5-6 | TGTGCCAGCAGCTCACCTGGGGCCGGTACGCAGTATTTT | CASSSPGAGTQYF
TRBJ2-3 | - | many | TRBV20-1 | TGCAGTGCTAGAGTCAAGGATACGCAGTATTTT | CSARVKDTQYF
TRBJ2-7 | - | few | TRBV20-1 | TGCAGTGGAGAAGGGTTAGCGGATTTGTACGAGCAGTACTTC | CSGEGLADLYEQYF
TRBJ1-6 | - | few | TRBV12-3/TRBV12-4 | TGTGCCAGCAGCCTAGCCGCGGGGGGTTCACCCCTCCACTTT | CASSLAAGGSPLHF